The 20 T cell receptor beta chains below were found in one sample sequenced in a study of T cell responses to AZD1222 COVID-19 vaccine. The data were produced by immunoSEQ multiplex PCR, yet TCRdb's version contains in-frame clones alone and is incomplete. The profile shows some 120,000 clones, approximately 90% of them singletons. This specimen consisted of peripheral blood, obtained on day 0 of MenACWY control vaccination. These TCRs come from an adult in good health.

This rearrangement joins TRBV7-9 to TRBJ1-2; D not certain. The CDR3 runs 13 residues. The V and J ends lost 3 bases and 8 bases respectively, with 13 bases between them. Germline values: CDR1 SEHNR, CDR2 FQNEAQ (reference sequence). In DNA, the CDR3 is TGTGCCAGCAGCTTCGACGGGGTAGGAGGCTACACCTTC. Translated: CASSFDGVGGYTF.

The chain couples TRBV5-1 to TRBJ2-1; D is ambiguous. V was pared by 0 bases and J by 6 bases, with 10 bases between. This CDR3 has 14 amino acids. The germline gives CDR1 SGHRS, CDR2 YFSETQ. This CDR3 is CASSLGSVPNEQFF. The CDR3 bases are TGCGCCAGCAGCTTGGGGTCAGTACCCAATGAGCAGTTCTTC.

The J gene is TRBJ2-1, the V gene TRBV7-2; TRBD1 matches at 8 bases. This CDR3 contains 16 residues. Germline V gene data show CDR1 as SGHTA and CDR2 as FQGNSA. The junction had 9 bases not matched to a gene; V was cut back by 4 bases and J by 4 bases. The CDR3 DNA is TGTGCCAGCAGCTCCAAGACAGGGGTGGGGTACAATGAGCAGTTCTTC. Amino acid sequence: CASSSKTGVGYNEQFF. Variable domain in full (rest from reference TRBV7-2 and TRBJ2-1): GAGVSQSPSNKVTEKGKDVELRCDPISGHTALYWYRQSLGQGLEFLIYFQGNSAPDKSGLPSDRFSAERTGGSVSTLTIQRTQQEDSAVYLCASSSKTGVGYNEQFFGPGTRLTVL.

The chain employs TRBV5-1 and TRBJ2-7; no clear D. The CDR3 runs to 11 residues. Germline V CDR1 and CDR2: SGHRS, YFSETQ. The V and J ends lost 5 bases and 2 bases respectively, with 5 bases between them. In DNA form, the CDR3 reads TGCGCCAGCAGGCAGACCTACGAGCAGTACTTC. Amino acid sequence: CASRQTYEQYF.

The chain is built from TRBV29-1 and TRBJ2-7; D is perhaps TRBD1 (6 bases). The germline V gene has CDR1 SQVTM and CDR2 ANQGSEA. There are 14 residues in the CDR3. Deletions cut 0 bases from V and 3 bases from J, with 12 bases between. CDR3 amino acids: CSVEDPGQDYEQYF. The CDR3 coding sequence is TGCAGCGTTGAAGATCCGGGACAAGACTACGAGCAGTACTTC.

The chain uses TRBV6-5 and TRBJ1-1; TRBD1 agrees at 9 bases. The junction had 3 bases not matched to a gene; V was cut back by 5 bases and J by 5 bases. The CDR3 consists of 13 residues. Germline-derived CDR1 and CDR2 are MNHEY and SVGAGI. CDR3 DNA: TGTGCCAGCAGTCGGACAGGGGCTACTGAAGCTTTCTTT. It translates to CASSRTGATEAFF.

This rearrangement joins TRBV4-2 to TRBJ2-5; 8 bases line up with TRBD2. The CDR3 covers 16 residues. V lost 4 bases to trimming and J lost 0 bases; unmatched junction nucleotides: 7. Germline V gene data show CDR1 as LGHNA and CDR2 as YNFKEQ. The CDR3 spells CASSPTSGAYQETQYF. CDR3 DNA sequence: TGTGCCAGCAGCCCCACTAGCGGAGCGTACCAAGAGACCCAGTACTTC.

The V and J genes are TRBV19 and TRBJ2-6, with TRBD2 identical over 7 bases. The CDR3 runs 16 residues. Germline CDR1 reads LNHDA; CDR2 reads SQIVND (reference sequence). V lost 6 bases to trimming and J lost 2 bases; unmatched junction nucleotides: 7. CDR3 nucleotides: TGTGCCAGTAGCCAATCAGGGACTACTGGGGCCAACGTCCTGACTTTC. This encodes CASSQSGTTGANVLTF.

Written as DNA, the CDR3 is TGCGCCAGCAGCCAACGACAAGGGGGAACCGGGGAGCTGTTTTTT. This sequence encodes CASSQRQGGTGELFF. V and J are TRBV4-1 and TRBJ2-2; D possibly corresponds to TRBD1 (6 bases). V lost 2 bases and J lost 5, with 12 bases in between. The CDR3 is made up of 15 amino acids. CDR1 is MGHRA, CDR2 YSYEKL, per germline.

The gene calls are TRBV4-3 and TRBJ2-4; 9 bases line up with TRBD2. The CDR3 has 19 residues. Germline loops: CDR1 LGHNA, CDR2 YSLEER. V shed 0 bases, J shed 6 bases, and the junction held 15 bases outside the gene matches. As DNA, the CDR3 is TGCGCCAGCAGCCAAGATCTCACTAGCGGGTCCTCCTTTGGAAACATTCAGTACTTC. It translates to CASSQDLTSGSSFGNIQYF.

V usage is TRBV5-1 and J usage is TRBJ2-2; 8 bases are a match to TRBD2. The trim removed 5 bases at V and 5 bases at J, leaving 8 bases unmatched. The CDR3 covers 15 residues. CDR1 and CDR2 (germline): SGHRS, YFSETQ. The CDR3 DNA reads TGCGCCAGCAGTTCACCCGGGGGGGGTACCGGGGAGCTGTTTTTT. It specifies CASSSPGGGTGELFF.

The table lists this clone with a few counts. V and J are TRBV7-2 and TRBJ2-6; D tentatively fits TRBD1 or TRBD2 (5 bases each). V was clipped by 7 bases and J by 0 bases, with 10 bases between them. Per germline, CDR1 SGHTA and CDR2 FQGNSA. CDR3 size: 15 residues. As DNA, the CDR3 is TGTGCCAGCACCGCCGGGACCTCTGGGGCCAACGTCCTGACTTTC. Its protein product is CASTAGTSGANVLTF.

The rearrangement joins TRBV5-4 to TRBJ2-3; D gene uncertain. V lost 0 bases, J lost 3 bases, and 8 bases lay in between. Germline CDR1 is SGHNT and CDR2 is YYREEE (reference sequence). This CDR3 comprises 14 residues. This CDR3 is CASSLDRVTDTQYF. CDR3 in DNA: TGTGCCAGCAGCTTGGATAGGGTTACAGATACGCAGTATTTT.

The CDR3 region is CASSLYQGTNTEAFF. The CDR3 DNA sequence: TGTGCCAGCAGCTTATATCAGGGAACGAACACTGAAGCTTTCTTT. The gene calls are TRBV7-6 and TRBJ1-1, with D perhaps matching TRBD1 (5 bases). This CDR3 region has 15 residues. Germline CDR1 is SGHVS and CDR2 is FNYEAQ. The V end was cut by 2 bases, the J end by 1 base, with 11 bases between.

The chain is built from TRBV6-1 and TRBJ1-5, with 9 nucleotides matching TRBD1. The CDR3 sequence is 16 residues long. Trimming cost V 4 bases and J 3 bases; bases outside gene matches: 7. Germline V gives CDR1 MNHNS, CDR2 SASEGT. The CDR3 loop is CASSAYGTGNNQPQHF. The CDR3 bases are TGTGCCAGCAGTGCCTACGGGACAGGGAACAATCAGCCCCAGCATTTT.

V and J are TRBV28 and TRBJ1-6; D call uncertain. The CDR3 runs to 14 residues. With 6 bases removed from V and 1 base from J, the gap between germline ends came to 7 bases. From germline, CDR1 is MDHEN and CDR2 SYDVKM. DNA for the CDR3: TGTGCCAGCAGCCGGAGGTCCTATAATTCACCCCTCCACTTT. This gives the protein CASSRRSYNSPLHF.

This chain joins TRBV18 and TRBJ2-2; 11 positions agree with TRBD2. CDR3 length: 16 amino acids. Per the germline V gene, CDR1 is KGHSH and CDR2 is LQKENI. J lost 1 base, V lost 3 bases, and 1 base had no gene match. CDR3 DNA sequence: TGTGCCAGCTCACCGGGACTAGCGGTGAACACCGGGGAGCTGTTTTTT. Its translation is CASSPGLAVNTGELFF.

This chain uses TRBV20-1 with TRBJ2-3; D remains ambiguous. Trimming left V 3 bases short and J 0 bases short, with 10 bases between. In germline, CDR1 is DFQATT, CDR2 SNEGSKA (reference sequence). The length of the CDR3 is 14 residues. CDR3 in amino acids: CSASPPLSTDTQYF. Written as DNA, the CDR3 is TGCAGTGCTAGTCCCCCCCTGAGCACAGATACGCAGTATTTT.

This CDR3 reads CSVRRPGQGYEQYF. CDR3 in DNA: TGCAGCGTTCGGAGGCCGGGACAGGGTTACGAGCAGTACTTC. V usage is TRBV29-1 and J usage is TRBJ2-7; TRBD1 aligns across 9 bases. J lost 4 bases, V lost 5 bases, and 9 bases had no gene match. The length of the CDR3 is 14 residues. CDR1 and CDR2 (germline): SQVTM, ANQGSEA.

This chain links TRBV6-5 with TRBJ2-3; 11 bases agree with TRBD2. Germline values: CDR1 MNHEY, CDR2 SVGAGI. The CDR3 spans 15 residues. J gave up 6 bases and V 4 bases, and 6 bases lay outside the gene matches. CDR3 amino acids: CASSFLAGGPDTQYF. The CDR3 nucleotides are TGTGCCAGCAGTTTTCTAGCGGGGGGACCCGATACGCAGTATTTT.